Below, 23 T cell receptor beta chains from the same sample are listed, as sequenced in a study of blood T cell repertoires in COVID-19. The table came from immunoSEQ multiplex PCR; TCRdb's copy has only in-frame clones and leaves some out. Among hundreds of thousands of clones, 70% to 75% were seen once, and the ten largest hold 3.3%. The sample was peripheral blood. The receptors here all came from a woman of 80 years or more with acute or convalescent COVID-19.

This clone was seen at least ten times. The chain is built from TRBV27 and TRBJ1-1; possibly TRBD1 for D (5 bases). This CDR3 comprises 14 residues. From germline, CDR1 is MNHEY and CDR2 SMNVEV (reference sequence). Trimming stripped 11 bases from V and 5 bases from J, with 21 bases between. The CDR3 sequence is CASSQGAKGTEAFF. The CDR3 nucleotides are TGTGCCTCCTCGCAAGGGGCGAAGGGGACTGAAGCTTTCTTT.

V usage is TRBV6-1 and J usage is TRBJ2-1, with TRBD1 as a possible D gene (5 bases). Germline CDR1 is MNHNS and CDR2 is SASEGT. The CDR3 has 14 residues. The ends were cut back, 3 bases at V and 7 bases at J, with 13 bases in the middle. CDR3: CASSEGQPGNEQFF. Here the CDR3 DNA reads TGTGCCAGCAGTGAGGGGCAGCCAGGGAATGAGCAGTTCTTC.

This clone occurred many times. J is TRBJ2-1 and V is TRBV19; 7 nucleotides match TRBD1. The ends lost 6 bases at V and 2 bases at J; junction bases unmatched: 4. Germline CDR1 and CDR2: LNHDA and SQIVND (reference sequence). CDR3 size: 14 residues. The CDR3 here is CASRRQGPYNEQFF. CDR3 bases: TGTGCCAGTAGAAGACAGGGACCCTACAATGAGCAGTTCTTC.

The CDR3 DNA reads as TGTGCCAGCAGCCCGGACGGGGGGAACAATAACTATGGCTACACCTTC. Encoded protein: CASSPDGGNNNYGYTF. This chain uses TRBV5-4 with TRBJ1-2; D is perhaps TRBD1 (5 bases). V lost 4 bases, J lost 1 base, and 17 bases lay in between. CDR3 length: 16 amino acids. Looked up from germline, CDR1 is SGHNT and CDR2 is YYREEE (reference sequence).

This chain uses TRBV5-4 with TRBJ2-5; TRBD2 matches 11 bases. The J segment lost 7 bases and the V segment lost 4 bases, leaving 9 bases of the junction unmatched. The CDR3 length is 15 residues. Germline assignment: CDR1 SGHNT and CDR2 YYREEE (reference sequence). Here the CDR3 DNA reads TGTGCCAGCAGCCCAGCTAGCGGGGGGCCAGGGACCCAGTACTTC. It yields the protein CASSPASGGPGTQYF.

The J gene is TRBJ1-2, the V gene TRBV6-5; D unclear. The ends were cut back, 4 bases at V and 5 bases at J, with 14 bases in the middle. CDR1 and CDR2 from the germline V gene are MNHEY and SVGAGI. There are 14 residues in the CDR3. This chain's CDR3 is CASSSLRFYYGYTF. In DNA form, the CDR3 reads TGTGCCAGCAGTTCTCTGCGGTTTTATTATGGCTACACCTTC.

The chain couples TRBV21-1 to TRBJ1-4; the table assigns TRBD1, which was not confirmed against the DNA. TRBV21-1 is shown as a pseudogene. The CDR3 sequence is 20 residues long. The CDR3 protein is CASSKGTTTGGTPTNEKLFF. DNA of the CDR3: TGTGCCAGCAGCAAAGGAACCACGACAGGGGGGACCCCAACTAATGAAAAACTGTTTTTT.

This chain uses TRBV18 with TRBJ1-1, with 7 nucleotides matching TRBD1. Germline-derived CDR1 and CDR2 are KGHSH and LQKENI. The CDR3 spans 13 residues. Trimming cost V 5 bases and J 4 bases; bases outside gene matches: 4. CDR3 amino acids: CASSEGTVTEAFF. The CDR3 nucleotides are TGTGCCAGCTCAGAAGGGACAGTCACTGAAGCTTTCTTT.

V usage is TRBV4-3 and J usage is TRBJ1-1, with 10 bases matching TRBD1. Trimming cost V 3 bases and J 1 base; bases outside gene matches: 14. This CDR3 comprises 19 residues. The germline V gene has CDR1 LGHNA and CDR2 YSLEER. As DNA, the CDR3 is TGCGCCAGCAGCCATGGCAAGCTCGGGACAGGGGTACAGAACACTGAAGCTTTCTTT. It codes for CASSHGKLGTGVQNTEAFF.

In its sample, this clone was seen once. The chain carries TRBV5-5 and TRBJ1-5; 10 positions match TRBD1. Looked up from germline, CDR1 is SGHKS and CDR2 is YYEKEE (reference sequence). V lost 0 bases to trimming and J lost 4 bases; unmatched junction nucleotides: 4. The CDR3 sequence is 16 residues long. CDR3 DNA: TGTGCCAGCAGCTTGGAAGGGGGACAGGGGAATCAGCCCCAGCATTTT. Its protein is CASSLEGGQGNQPQHF.

CDR3 protein: CASARDRDYEQYF. DNA for the CDR3: TGTGCCAGCGCACGTGACAGGGATTACGAGCAGTACTTC. The gene calls are TRBV18 and TRBJ2-7; 7 nucleotides line up with TRBD1. The CDR3 covers 13 residues. The junction had 8 bases not matched to a gene; V was cut back by 8 bases and J by 4 bases. CDR1 KGHSH and CDR2 LQKENI come from the germline V gene.

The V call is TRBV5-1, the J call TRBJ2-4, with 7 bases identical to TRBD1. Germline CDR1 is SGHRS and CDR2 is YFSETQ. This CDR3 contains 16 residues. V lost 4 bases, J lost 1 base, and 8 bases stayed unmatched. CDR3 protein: CASSPTGLGAKNIQYF. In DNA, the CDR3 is TGCGCCAGCAGCCCGACAGGGCTGGGGGCCAAAAACATTCAGTACTTC. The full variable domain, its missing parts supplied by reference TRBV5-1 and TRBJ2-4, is KAGVTQTPRYLIKTRGQQVTLSCSPISGHRSVSWYQQTPGQGLQFLFEYFSETQRNKGNFPGRFSGRQFSNSRSEMNVSTLELGDSALYLCASSPTGLGAKNIQYFGAGTRLSVL.

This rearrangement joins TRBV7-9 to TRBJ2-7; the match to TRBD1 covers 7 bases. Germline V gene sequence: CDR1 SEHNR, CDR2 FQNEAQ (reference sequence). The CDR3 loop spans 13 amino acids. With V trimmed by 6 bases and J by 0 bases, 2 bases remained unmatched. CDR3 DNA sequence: TGTGCCAGCAGGAGGGACAGCTCCTACGAGCAGTACTTC. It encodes CASRRDSSYEQYF. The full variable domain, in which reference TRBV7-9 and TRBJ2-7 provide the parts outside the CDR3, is DTGVSQNPRHKITKRGQNVTFRCDPISEHNRLYWYRQTLGQGPEFLTYFQNEAQLEKSRLLSDRFSAERPKGSFSTLEIQRTEQGDSAMYLCASRRDSSYEQYFGPGTRLTVT.

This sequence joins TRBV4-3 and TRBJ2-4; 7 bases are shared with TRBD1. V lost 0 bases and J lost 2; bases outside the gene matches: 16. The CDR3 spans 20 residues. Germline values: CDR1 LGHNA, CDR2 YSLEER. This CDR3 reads CASSQEAPTGTDSSKNIQYF. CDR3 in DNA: TGCGCCAGCAGCCAAGAGGCGCCGACCGGGACAGATTCATCCAAAAACATTCAGTACTTC.

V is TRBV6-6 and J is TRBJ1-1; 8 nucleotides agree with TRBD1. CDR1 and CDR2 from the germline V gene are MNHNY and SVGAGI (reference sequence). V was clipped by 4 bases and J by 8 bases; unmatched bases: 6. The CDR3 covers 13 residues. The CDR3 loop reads CASSSTGVSEAFF. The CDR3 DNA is TGTGCCAGCAGTTCGACAGGGGTATCAGAAGCTTTCTTT.

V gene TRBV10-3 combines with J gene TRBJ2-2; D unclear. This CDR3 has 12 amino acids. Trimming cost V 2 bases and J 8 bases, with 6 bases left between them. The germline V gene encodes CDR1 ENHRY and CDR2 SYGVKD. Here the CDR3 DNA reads TGTGCCATCAGTGAGCCCGTTGGGGAGCTGTTTTTT. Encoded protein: CAISEPVGELFF.

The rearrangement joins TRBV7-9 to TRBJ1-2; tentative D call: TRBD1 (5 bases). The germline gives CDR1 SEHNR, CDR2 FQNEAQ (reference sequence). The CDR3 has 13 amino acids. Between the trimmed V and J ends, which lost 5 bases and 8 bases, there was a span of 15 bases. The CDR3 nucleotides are TGTGCCAGCAGCCAACAGGAGATGGAGGGCTACACCTTC. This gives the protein CASSQQEMEGYTF.

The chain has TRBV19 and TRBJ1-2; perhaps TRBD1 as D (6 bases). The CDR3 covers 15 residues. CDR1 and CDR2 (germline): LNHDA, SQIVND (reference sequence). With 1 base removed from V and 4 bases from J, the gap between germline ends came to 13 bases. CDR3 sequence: CASSIASGRGYGYTF. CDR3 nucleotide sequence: TGTGCCAGTAGTATAGCTAGCGGCAGGGGCTATGGCTACACCTTC.

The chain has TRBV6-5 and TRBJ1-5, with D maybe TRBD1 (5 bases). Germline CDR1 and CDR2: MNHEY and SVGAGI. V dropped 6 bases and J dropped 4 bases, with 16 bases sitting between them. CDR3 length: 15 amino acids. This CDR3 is CASRPDGAGNQPQHF. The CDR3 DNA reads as TGTGCCAGCAGGCCCGATGGGGCAGGGAATCAGCCCCAGCATTTT.

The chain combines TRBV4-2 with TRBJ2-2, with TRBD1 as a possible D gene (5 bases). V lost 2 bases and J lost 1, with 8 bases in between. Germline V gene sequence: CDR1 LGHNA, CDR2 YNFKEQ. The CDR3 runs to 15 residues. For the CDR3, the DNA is TGTGCCAGCAGCCAATTAACAGGGAACACCGGGGAGCTGTTTTTT. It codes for CASSQLTGNTGELFF.

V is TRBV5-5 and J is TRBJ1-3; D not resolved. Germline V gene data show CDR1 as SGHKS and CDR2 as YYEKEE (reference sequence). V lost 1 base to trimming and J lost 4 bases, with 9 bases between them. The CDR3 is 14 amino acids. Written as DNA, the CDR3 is TGTGCCAGCAGCTTGATAGGGAGGGGAAACACCATATATTTT. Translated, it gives CASSLIGRGNTIYF.

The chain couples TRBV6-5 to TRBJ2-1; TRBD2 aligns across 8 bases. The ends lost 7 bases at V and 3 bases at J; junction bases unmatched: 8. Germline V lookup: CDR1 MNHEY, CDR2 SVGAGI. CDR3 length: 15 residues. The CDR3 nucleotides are TGTGCCAGCACCCAAGACGGGAGGGGCTACAATGAGCAGTTCTTC. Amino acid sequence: CASTQDGRGYNEQFF.

The CDR3 region is CASSPPATGQETQYF. The DNA of the CDR3 is TGCGCCAGCAGCCCCCCGGCGACGGGGCAAGAGACCCAGTACTTC. The rearrangement joins TRBV4-1 to TRBJ2-5, with D perhaps matching TRBD2 (5 bases). This CDR3 is built from 15 residues. Trimming pared 4 bases from V and 2 bases from J, leaving 14 bases between. Looked up from germline, CDR1 is MGHRA and CDR2 is YSYEKL.